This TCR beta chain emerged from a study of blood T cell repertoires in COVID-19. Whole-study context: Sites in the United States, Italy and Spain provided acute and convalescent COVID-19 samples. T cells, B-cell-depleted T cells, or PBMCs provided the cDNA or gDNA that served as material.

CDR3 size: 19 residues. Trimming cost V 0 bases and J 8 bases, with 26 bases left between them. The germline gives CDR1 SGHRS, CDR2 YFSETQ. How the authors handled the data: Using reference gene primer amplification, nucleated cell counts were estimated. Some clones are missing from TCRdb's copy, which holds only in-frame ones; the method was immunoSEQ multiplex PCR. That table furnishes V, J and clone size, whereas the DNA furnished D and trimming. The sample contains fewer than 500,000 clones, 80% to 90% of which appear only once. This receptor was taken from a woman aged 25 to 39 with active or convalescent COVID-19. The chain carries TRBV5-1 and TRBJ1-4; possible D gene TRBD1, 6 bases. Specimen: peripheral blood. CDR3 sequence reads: CASSLAPGFSRQVQEKLFF. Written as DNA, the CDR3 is TGCGCCAGCAGCTTGGCCCCGGGATTTTCGAGACAGGTTCAGGAAAAACTGTTTTTT.